This TCR beta chain was sequenced during a study of spatial heterogeneity in lung cancer. The wider study: Within raw reads, each unique TCR and UMI combination appeared on average more than ten times.

Time point defined: blood at routine non-recurrence follow-up after resection. Sequencing was performed on whole RNA extracted from tumor and nontumor lung tissue, or from frozen PBMC, and the material was left unsorted. Germline V lookup: CDR1 MNHEY, CDR2 SVGEGT. This CDR3 spans 13 amino acids. J lost 6 bases, V lost 0 bases, and 0 bases had no gene match. This clonotype was counted a few times. Using its own MiXCR run on the 5' RACE reads, TCRdb lists one record per CDR3 protein. The profile shows 95,000 to 130,000 distinct CDR3 sequences, 12% of them singletons. This TCR derives from a male donor with early-stage non-small cell lung cancer. The source was PBMCs, collected at follow-up. V gene TRBV6-2 or TRBV6-3 combines with J gene TRBJ2-7; 9 nucleotides match TRBD1. In DNA form, the CDR3 reads TGTGCCAGCAGTTACTCGACAGGGGGCGAGCAGTACTTC. Encoded protein: CASSYSTGGEQYF.